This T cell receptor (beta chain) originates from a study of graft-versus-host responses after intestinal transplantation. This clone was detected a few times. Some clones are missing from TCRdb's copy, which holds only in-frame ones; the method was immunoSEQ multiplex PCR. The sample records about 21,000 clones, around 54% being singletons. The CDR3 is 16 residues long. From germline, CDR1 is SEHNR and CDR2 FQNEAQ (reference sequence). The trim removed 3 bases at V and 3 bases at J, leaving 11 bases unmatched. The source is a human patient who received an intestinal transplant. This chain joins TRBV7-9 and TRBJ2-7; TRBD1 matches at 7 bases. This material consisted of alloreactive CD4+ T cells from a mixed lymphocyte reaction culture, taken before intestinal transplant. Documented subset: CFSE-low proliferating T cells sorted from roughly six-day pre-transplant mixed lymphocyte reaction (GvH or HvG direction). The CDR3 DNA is TGTGCCAGCAGCTTCAGGCCGGGGACAGTCGTCTACGAGCAGTACTTC. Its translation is CASSFRPGTVVYEQYF.